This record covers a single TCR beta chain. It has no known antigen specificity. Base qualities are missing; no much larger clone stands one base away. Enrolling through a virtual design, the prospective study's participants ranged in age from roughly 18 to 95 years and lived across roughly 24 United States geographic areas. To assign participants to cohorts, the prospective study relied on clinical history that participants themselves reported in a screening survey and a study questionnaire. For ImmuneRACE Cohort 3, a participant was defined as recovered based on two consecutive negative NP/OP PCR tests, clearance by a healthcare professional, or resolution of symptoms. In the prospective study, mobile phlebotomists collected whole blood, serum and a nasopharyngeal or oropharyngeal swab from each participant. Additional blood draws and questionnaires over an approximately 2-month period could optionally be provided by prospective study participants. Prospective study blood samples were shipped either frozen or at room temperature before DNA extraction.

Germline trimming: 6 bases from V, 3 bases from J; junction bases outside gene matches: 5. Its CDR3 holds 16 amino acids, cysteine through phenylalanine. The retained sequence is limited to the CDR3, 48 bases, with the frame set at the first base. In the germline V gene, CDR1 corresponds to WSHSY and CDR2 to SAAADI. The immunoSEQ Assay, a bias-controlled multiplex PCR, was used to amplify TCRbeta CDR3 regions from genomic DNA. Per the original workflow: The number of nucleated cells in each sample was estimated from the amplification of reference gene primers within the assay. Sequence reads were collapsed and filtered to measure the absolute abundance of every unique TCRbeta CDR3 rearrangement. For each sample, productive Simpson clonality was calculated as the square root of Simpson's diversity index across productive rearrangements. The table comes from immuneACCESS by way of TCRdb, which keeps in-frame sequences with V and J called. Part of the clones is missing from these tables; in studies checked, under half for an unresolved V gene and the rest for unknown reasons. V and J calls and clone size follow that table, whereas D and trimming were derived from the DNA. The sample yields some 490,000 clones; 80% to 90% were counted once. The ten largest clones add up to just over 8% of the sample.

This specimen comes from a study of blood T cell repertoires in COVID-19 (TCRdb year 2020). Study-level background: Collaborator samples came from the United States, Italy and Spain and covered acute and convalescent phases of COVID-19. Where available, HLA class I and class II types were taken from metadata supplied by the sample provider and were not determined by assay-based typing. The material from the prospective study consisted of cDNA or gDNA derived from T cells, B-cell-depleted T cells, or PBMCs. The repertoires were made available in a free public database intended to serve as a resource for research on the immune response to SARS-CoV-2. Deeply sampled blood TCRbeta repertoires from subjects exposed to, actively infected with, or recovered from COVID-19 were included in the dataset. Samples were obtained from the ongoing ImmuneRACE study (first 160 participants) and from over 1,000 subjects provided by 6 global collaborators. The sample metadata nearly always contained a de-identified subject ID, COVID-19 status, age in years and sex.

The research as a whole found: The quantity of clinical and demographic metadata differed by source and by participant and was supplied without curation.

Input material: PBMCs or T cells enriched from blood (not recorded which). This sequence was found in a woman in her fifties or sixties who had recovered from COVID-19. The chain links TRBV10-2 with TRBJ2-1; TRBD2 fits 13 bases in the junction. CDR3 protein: CASSPTSGGVYNEQFF. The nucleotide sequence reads TGCGCCAGCAGCCCCACTAGCGGGGGGGTCTACAATGAGCAGTTCTTC.